Listed below are T cell receptor beta chains from one sample, sequenced in a study of blood T cell repertoires in COVID-19. The method was immunoSEQ multiplex PCR; TCRdb's version includes in-frame clones alone and lacks a portion of them. The profile shows under 450,000 clones, approximately 80% of them singletons. The sequenced material came from peripheral blood. These receptors all come from a human donor with acute or convalescent COVID-19. The donor label of this sample is uncertain. Both conserved end residues are part of each CDR3. A D gene is named only where the DNA matches it firmly. Clone sizes are given selectively: once, few, many, or a class where the clone is expanded.

>TRBD1|TRBJ1-4|TRBV7-2|NA
TGTGCCAGCAGCCCGAATAGGGGGCGCGGGGAAAAACTGTTTTTT
CASSPNRGRGEKLFF
>TRBD2|TRBJ2-7|TRBV18|few
TGTGCCAGCTCATCGACTAGCGGGGGGGGATCCTCCTACGAGCAGTACTTC
CASSSTSGGGSSYEQYF
>NA|TRBJ1-6|TRBV30|once
TGTGCCTGGAGAGGAGTTCTCCGCAATAATTCACCCCTCCACTTT
CAWRGVLRNNSPLHF
>NA|TRBJ1-6|TRBV6-5|once
TGTGCCAGCAATTCGTATAATTCACCCCTCCACTTT
CASNSYNSPLHF
>NA|TRBJ2-7|TRBV3-1/TRBV3-2|once
TGTGCCAGCAGCCCCGACTACTCCTACGAGCAGTACTTC
CASSPDYSYEQYF
>NA|TRBJ2-7|TRBV7-6|NA
TGTGCCAGCAGTCCAACAGAATTCAGCGAGCAGTACTTC
CASSPTEFSEQYF
>TRBD1|TRBJ2-7|TRBV19|NA
TGTGCCAGTAGTCTTCCCGGGACAGGTTCCTACGAGCAGTACTTC
CASSLPGTGSYEQYF
>TRBD1|TRBJ1-2|TRBV19|NA
TGTGCCAGTAGTGCAGACAGGGGGCGCGGCTACACCTTC
CASSADRGRGYTF
>TRBD2|TRBJ2-7|TRBV5-1|NA
TGCGCCAGCAGCTTGGTAGCGGGGGGGAGGTACGAGCAGTACTTC
CASSLVAGGRYEQYF
>NA|TRBJ1-1|TRBV18|NA
TGTGCCAGCTCACCACCGTCAGGCCGGAACACTGAAGCTTTCTTT
CASSPPSGRNTEAFF
>NA|TRBJ2-6|TRBV2|NA
TGTGCCAGCAGAGCTCAGGGGATCGGGGCCAACGTCCTGACTTTC
CASRAQGIGANVLTF
>NA|TRBJ1-6|TRBV19|NA
TGTGCCAGTAGTACCTATTCCGGGACTACGAGTCCGGCCCTCCACTTT
CASSTYSGTTSPALHF
>NA|TRBJ1-3|TRBV14|NA
TGTGCCAGCAGCCAAGATGTTATCCAGGGGACTGGAAACACCATATATTTT
CASSQDVIQGTGNTIYF
>TRBD1|TRBJ1-2|TRBV9|NA
TGTGCCAGCAGCGTAGCGCCGACGACAGGGGCCTACTATGGCTACACCTTC
CASSVAPTTGAYYGYTF
>NA|TRBJ1-2|TRBV7-9|NA
TGTGCCAGCAGCTTCGAGAGACAGGACAACTATGGCTACACCTTC
CASSFERQDNYGYTF
>NA|TRBJ1-4|TRBV2|NA
TGTGCCAGCAAAATAGACATGGGGGCTGAAAAACTGTTTTTT
CASKIDMGAEKLFF
>TRBD2|TRBJ2-1|TRBV4-2|few
TGTGCCAGCAGCCCGACGGGTAGCGGGCAACTCTTTGGGCAGTTCTTC
CASSPTGSGQLFGQFF
>NA|TRBJ1-2|TRBV6-5|NA
TGTGCCAGCAGTCGCACAGGGTCTTCTAACTATGGCTACACCTTC
CASSRTGSSNYGYTF
>TRBD2|TRBJ2-7|TRBV28|NA
TGTGCCAGCAGTAACCGGGGGGTACCTACCTACGAGCAGTACTTC
CASSNRGVPTYEQYF
>NA|TRBJ1-2|TRBV28|NA
TGTGCCAGCAGTTTATTGGGGGCTAGAGGCTACACCTTC
CASSLLGARGYTF
>TRBD1|TRBJ1-1|TRBV29-1|NA
TGCAGCGTTACAGGGGGGGCGAAGAACACTGAAGCTTTCTTT
CSVTGGAKNTEAFF
>NA|TRBJ2-2|TRBV4-1|NA
TGCGCCAGCAGCCAAAAACGAGGGCCTGTAAGGACCGGGGAGCTGTTTTTT
CASSQKRGPVRTGELFF
>TRBD2|TRBJ2-7|TRBV6-2/TRBV6-3|NA
TGTGCCAGCAGTCCCGGGACTAGTAGATACGAGCAGTACTTC
CASSPGTSRYEQYF